A single sample is the source of the 3 T cell receptor beta chains below, sequenced in a study of T cells in Graves' hyperthyroidism and ophthalmopathy. What was amplified from RNA transcripts were TCR beta CDR3 regions. HTBI primers were the set used in a first-round RT-PCR of the TCR CDR3. TCRdb re-called the multiplex PCR reads with MiXCR, one entry per CDR3 protein. The sample contains around 760,000 distinct CDR3 sequences, 35% of which appear only once. What was sequenced was blood. These receptor sequences come from a woman aged 40 to 49 with Graves' hyperthyroidism.

In its sample, this clonotype was seen a few times. V and J are TRBV6-5 and TRBJ2-7; the D is unclear. Trimming took off 2 bases at V and 3 bases at J, with 5 bases between the two ends. Germline assignment: CDR1 MNHEY and CDR2 SVGAGI. The CDR3 covers 12 residues. CDR3 sequence: CASSYVDYEQYF. CDR3 coding DNA: TGTGCCAGCAGTTACGTTGACTACGAGCAGTACTTC.

The chain combines TRBV7-9 with TRBJ2-7, with 8 bases that match TRBD2. This CDR3 has 14 residues. J was trimmed by 3 bases and V by 6 bases; bases with no gene match: 7. CDR1 and CDR2 (germline): SEHNR, FQNEAQ (reference sequence). The CDR3 DNA reads as TGTGCCAGCAGTTTTGCGGGGGGTGACTACGAGCAGTACTTC. Translated, it gives CASSFAGGDYEQYF.

The chain has TRBV7-3 and TRBJ2-7; D is undetermined. Germline lookup yields CDR1 SGHTA and CDR2 FQGTGA. The CDR3 sequence is 14 residues long. With 1 base removed from V and 0 bases from J, the gap between germline ends came to 7 bases. The CDR3 spells CASSLNTYSYEQYF. The CDR3 nucleotides are TGTGCCAGCAGCTTAAACACCTACTCCTACGAGCAGTACTTC.